Many counts were recorded for the clone carrying this TCR beta chain. The data derive from a study of T cells in Graves' hyperthyroidism and ophthalmopathy. In germline, CDR1 is KGHSH, CDR2 LQKENI. CDR3 length equals 13 residues. V was trimmed by 4 bases and J by 5 bases, leaving 12 bases between them. Amplified regions were TCR beta CDR3 sequences from RNA transcripts. First-round RT-PCR of the TCR CDR3 relied on the HTBI primer set. One entry per CDR3 protein results from TCRdb running MiXCR on the multiplex PCR reads. The sample comprises over 300,000 distinct CDR3 sequences, approximately 14% of which are singletons, and more than 9.5% rests with the top ten.

The gene calls are TRBV18 and TRBJ2-7; D gene unclear. The TCR was taken from a woman aged 60-70 years with Graves' hyperthyroidism. Sequencing was done on a sample of blood. The CDR3 reads CASSLLSFDEQYF. CDR3 DNA: TGTGCCAGCTCACTCCTCTCCTTCGACGAGCAGTACTTC.